This TCR beta chain was captured in a study of blood T cell repertoires in COVID-19 (dated by TCRdb to about 2020). Background on the whole study: Samples from collaborators originated in the United States, Italy and Spain and spanned both the acute and convalescent phases of COVID-19. The prospective study material was composed of cDNA or gDNA derived from T cells, B-cell-depleted T cells, or PBMCs. The dataset comprised deeply sampled blood TCRbeta repertoires from subjects exposed to, actively infected with, or recovered from COVID-19. The repertoires were made available in a free public database intended to serve as a resource for research on the immune response to SARS-CoV-2. Samples were obtained from the ongoing ImmuneRACE study (first 160 participants) and from 950 to 1,500 subjects provided by 6 global collaborators. A de-identified subject ID, COVID-19 status, age in years and sex were almost always included in the sample metadata. Where available, HLA class I and class II types were obtained from metadata supplied by the sample provider rather than from assay-based typing.

V and J are trimmed by 3 bases and 0 bases, and the gene matches miss 2 bases of the junction. Per the germline V gene, MGHRA is the CDR1 and YSYEKL is the CDR2. The CDR3, cysteine through phenylalanine, is 15 amino acids long. The sequence is cut down to CDR3 DNA, 45 bases in frame from base 1. With regard to this clone: Its antigen remains undetermined. Within one base of it there is no much larger clone, and no base qualities were kept.

TCRbeta CDR3 regions were amplified from genomic DNA by means of the immunoSEQ Assay, a bias-controlled multiplex PCR. The source study handled its data this way. The number of nucleated cells in each sample was estimated from the amplification of reference gene primers within the assay. To quantify the absolute abundance of each unique TCRbeta CDR3 rearrangement, sequence reads were collapsed and filtered. Productive Simpson clonality was computed per sample as the square root of Simpson's diversity index over productive rearrangements. The table was pulled from immuneACCESS by TCRdb, which kept in-frame rearrangements only. Such tables lose some clones; where checked, under half of the loss comes from unresolved V genes, and the rest has no known cause. V and J calls and clone size are given by that table; D and trimming were obtained from the DNA. Within this sample are 200,000 to 250,000 clones, with 87% of them counted one time only. 2.6% of the sample rests with the top ten.

Enrolling through a virtual design, the prospective study's participants ranged in age from roughly 18 to 89 years and lived across around 25 United States geographic areas. Cohort assignment in the prospective study relied on participant-reported clinical history from a screening survey and a study questionnaire. In the prospective study, whole blood, serum and a nasopharyngeal or oropharyngeal swab were collected from each participant by mobile phlebotomists. Additional blood draws and questionnaires over an approximately two-month period could optionally be provided by prospective study participants. Before DNA extraction, blood samples from the prospective study were shipped at room temperature or frozen. What the work shows at the level of the full study, not this receptor alone: The amount of clinical and demographic metadata varied by source and participant and was provided uncurated.

Sequencing input: PBMCs or T cells enriched from blood (not recorded which). The chain links TRBV4-1 with TRBJ1-5; the central 7 bases match TRBD1. The receptor's source is a woman aged 30 to 39 with acute COVID-19. At the DNA level, the sequence is TGCGCCAGCAGCCAGGGGACAGTTAGCAATCAGCCCCAGCATTTT. This yields the protein CASSQGTVSNQPQHF.